These 29 T cell receptor beta chains share one sample of origin, sequenced in a study of T cell responses to AZD1222 COVID-19 vaccine (dated by TCRdb to 2020 to 2023). Taken with the paper, the label for time point translates to: baseline before first vaccination. Library generation was performed with the immunoSEQ multiplex PCR assay. The immuneACCESS repertoire file appears here via TCRdb, limited to in-frame rearrangements. These files lack a portion of the clones; in checked studies, under half of the deficit traces to unresolved V genes, and the cause of the others is not known. This sample lists 170,000 or so clones; approximately 90% were detected once. The ten most abundant clones make up approximately 3% of the sample. This specimen consisted of peripheral blood, obtained on day 0 of AZD1222 vaccination. These receptors were taken from an adult in good health.

This chain uses TRBV6-5 with TRBJ1-6; 7 bases fit TRBD1. J was trimmed by 4 bases and V by 4 bases; bases with no gene match: 4. This CDR3 has 15 residues. Germline CDR1 is MNHEY and CDR2 is SVGAGI. CDR3 sequence reads: CASSSTQGYNSPLHF. CDR3 sequence (DNA): TGTGCCAGCAGTTCAACACAGGGGTATAATTCACCCCTCCACTTT.

The rearrangement joins TRBV11-1 to TRBJ2-5, with 10 bases matching TRBD2. The length of the CDR3 is 15 residues. V was pared by 3 bases and J by 3 bases, with 4 bases of the junction left unmatched. CDR1 SGHAT and CDR2 FQDESV come from the germline V gene (reference sequence). The chain's CDR3 is CASSFSSGGEETQYF. For the CDR3, the DNA is TGTGCCAGCAGCTTCTCTAGCGGGGGTGAAGAGACCCAGTACTTC.

V and J are TRBV6-1 and TRBJ1-5, with D maybe TRBD1 (6 bases). With 1 base removed from V and 5 bases from J, the gap between germline ends came to 12 bases. The germline CDR1 and CDR2 sequences are MNHNS and SASEGT. CDR3 size: 15 residues. CDR3 region: CASSEEGHSYQPQHF. CDR3 nucleotides: TGTGCCAGCAGTGAAGAGGGACACTCGTATCAGCCCCAGCATTTT.

The chain has TRBV18 and TRBJ2-4; 8 bases line up with TRBD1. Germline values: CDR1 KGHSH, CDR2 LQKENI. Trimming took 3 bases from V and 5 from J; bases not matched to a gene: 6. The CDR3 runs to 15 residues. This CDR3 is CASSPLTGVENIQYF. The CDR3 nucleotides read TGTGCCAGCTCACCTTTGACAGGGGTGGAAAACATTCAGTACTTC.

This chain links TRBV2 with TRBJ2-7; tentative D call: TRBD1 (7 bases). Germline-derived CDR1 and CDR2 are SNHLY and FYNNEI. The V and J ends lost 7 bases and 2 bases respectively, with 9 bases between them. CDR3 length: 12 amino acids. The CDR3 DNA is TGTGCCAGCACCAGGGGGGCCTACGAGCAGTACTTC. It translates to CASTRGAYEQYF.

The J gene is TRBJ1-4, the V gene TRBV29-1; the D gene is possibly TRBD1 (5 bases). Germline values: CDR1 SQVTM, CDR2 ANQGSEA. V lost 4 bases, J lost 5 bases, and 11 bases lay in between. The CDR3 sequence is 13 residues long. CDR3 coding DNA: TGCAGCGTTGCGGCAGGGCTAAATGAAAAACTGTTTTTT. Translating gives CSVAAGLNEKLFF.

This chain uses TRBV5-1 with TRBJ1-2, with D perhaps TRBD1 (6 bases). The CDR3 length is 15 residues. V was pared by 0 bases and J by 7 bases, with 16 bases between. From germline, CDR1 is SGHRS and CDR2 YFSETQ. CDR3 region: CASSLEGQSSRGYTF. CDR3 nucleotides: TGCGCCAGCAGCTTGGAGGGACAATCCTCTCGTGGCTACACCTTC.

This clone was counted a single time. This chain joins TRBV9 and TRBJ1-2, with D perhaps TRBD1 (5 bases). V gave up 3 bases and J gave up 7 bases, with 22 bases separating them. This CDR3 spans 16 amino acids. Looked up from germline, CDR1 is SGDLS and CDR2 is YYNGEE. The DNA of the CDR3 is TGTGCCAGCAGCGGTTCGCCGGGACGGGCTCCTGCTGGCTACACCTTC. Protein sequence: CASSGSPGRAPAGYTF.

The chain recombines TRBV10-3 with TRBJ2-4; D might be TRBD1 (11 bases). This CDR3 is 18 amino acids long. Trimming cost V 0 bases and J 7 bases, with 22 bases left between them. CDR1 is ENHRY and CDR2 is SYGVKD in the germline V gene. Here the CDR3 DNA reads TGTGCCATCAGTGAGTCGGCACTAGCGGGACAGGGGGGTAACATTCAGTACTTC. This codes for CAISESALAGQGGNIQYF.

This chain joins TRBV5-6 and TRBJ2-7; 8 nucleotides match TRBD1. J was trimmed by 3 bases and V by 4 bases; bases with no gene match: 9. Germline V gene data show CDR1 as SGHDT and CDR2 as YYEEEE. CDR3 length equals 15 residues. CDR3 residues: CASSQDGTGFYEQYF. CDR3 DNA sequence: TGTGCCAGCAGCCAGGATGGGACAGGTTTCTACGAGCAGTACTTC.

The chain joins TRBV2 to TRBJ1-2; 8 bases are a match to TRBD1. Germline trimming cut 1 base from V and 4 bases from J; bases unmatched to any gene: 5. Germline V gene lookup returns CDR1 SNHLY and CDR2 FYNNEI. This CDR3 spans 15 amino acids. The CDR3 loop is CASSEDRGGFYGYTF. The CDR3 DNA reads TGTGCCAGCAGTGAAGACAGGGGGGGATTCTATGGCTACACCTTC.

The chain recombines TRBV6-6 with TRBJ2-4; 7 bases fit TRBD1. Germline CDR1 MNHNY, CDR2 SVGAGI (reference sequence). CDR3 length: 15 amino acids. With V trimmed by 7 bases and J by 7 bases, 13 bases remained unmatched. For the CDR3, the DNA is TGTGCCAGCATAACAAACGACAGGGCCGGGAACATTCAGTACTTC. The encoded protein is CASITNDRAGNIQYF.

The V call is TRBV5-1, the J call TRBJ2-1; 9 nucleotides line up with TRBD2. Germline V gene lookup returns CDR1 SGHRS and CDR2 YFSETQ. This CDR3 contains 15 residues. Unmatched junction bases numbered 10, after V lost 7 bases and J lost 5 bases. The CDR3: CASDSSTSGNNEQFF. DNA for the CDR3: TGCGCCAGCGACTCCTCGACTAGCGGAAACAATGAGCAGTTCTTC.

The V gene is TRBV6-5, the J gene TRBJ2-7, with a possible D match to TRBD1 (5 bases). CDR1 is MNHEY, CDR2 SVGAGI, per germline. V shed 0 bases and J shed 9 bases, with 12 bases lying between them. The CDR3 extends over 13 amino acids. This chain's CDR3 is CASSYSDSQRQYF. The CDR3 DNA is TGTGCCAGCAGTTACTCAGACAGCCAACGGCAGTACTTC.

The rearrangement joins TRBV7-2 to TRBJ1-1, with D possibly TRBD1 on 6 matching bases. The CDR3 has 14 amino acids. Between the trimmed V and J ends, which lost 5 bases and 1 base, there was a span of 11 bases. Germline lookup yields CDR1 SGHTA and CDR2 FQGNSA. The CDR3 DNA reads as TGTGCCAGCAGCCCCTGGGGGCCGAACACTGAAGCTTTCTTT. Protein sequence: CASSPWGPNTEAFF.

V usage is TRBV7-9 and J usage is TRBJ1-2; D gene uncertain. This CDR3 is built from 13 residues. CDR1 is SEHNR, CDR2 FQNEAQ, per germline (reference sequence). Trimming took off 2 bases at V and 3 bases at J, with 7 bases between the two ends. The CDR3 DNA reads TGTGCCAGCAGCTTACCGTCCGACTATGGCTACACCTTC. The encoded protein is CASSLPSDYGYTF.

The J gene is TRBJ2-3, the V gene TRBV7-8, with TRBD1 as a possible D gene (5 bases). This CDR3 is built from 12 residues. Trimming removed 5 bases at V and 8 bases at J, with 11 bases between. Germline CDR1 and CDR2: SGHVS and FQNEAQ. CDR3 amino acids: CASSAGMTTQYF. The CDR3 nucleotides read TGTGCCAGCAGCGCAGGGATGACTACGCAGTATTTT.

This chain links TRBV9 with TRBJ1-4; no firm D call. The V gene's germline CDR1 is SGDLS and CDR2 YYNGEE. Trimming left V 0 bases short and J 1 base short, with 7 bases between. The CDR3 contains 15 residues. This CDR3 is CASSVDRGTNEKLFF. In DNA form, the CDR3 reads TGTGCCAGCAGCGTAGACCGGGGAACTAATGAAAAACTGTTTTTT.

This clone was picked up a small number of times. The chain employs TRBV5-4 and TRBJ2-5; D possibly corresponds to TRBD2 (7 bases). From germline, CDR1 is SGHNT and CDR2 YYREEE (reference sequence). The CDR3 runs to 16 residues. V gave up 2 bases and J gave up 4 bases, with 18 bases separating them. The CDR3 sequence: CASSLGGGPSGETQYF. The CDR3 DNA reads as TGTGCCAGCAGCTTAGGCGGGGGCCCCTCGGGAGAGACCCAGTACTTC.

The V call is TRBV27, the J call TRBJ2-7, with D possibly matching TRBD1 (5 bases). V was cut by 7 bases and J by 6 bases, with 10 bases left in between. Germline V gene lookup returns CDR1 MNHEY and CDR2 SMNVEV (reference sequence). The CDR3 spans 11 residues. CDR3 in amino acids: CASTAGPEQYF. For the CDR3, the DNA is TGTGCCAGCACCGCAGGGCCCGAGCAGTACTTC.

The J gene is TRBJ2-1, the V gene TRBV27, with 9 bases that match TRBD2. This CDR3 has 15 residues. Germline V gene sequence: CDR1 MNHEY, CDR2 SMNVEV (reference sequence). Trimming at V came to 1 base and at J to 9 bases, leaving 7 bases not matched to a gene. The CDR3 loop is CASSLFAGGSFEQFF. DNA for the CDR3: TGTGCCAGCAGTTTATTTGCGGGGGGGTCTTTTGAGCAGTTCTTC.

The V and J genes are TRBV5-5 and TRBJ2-3; 8 bases map to TRBD1. V lost 4 bases to trimming and J lost 1 base; unmatched junction nucleotides: 5. From germline, CDR1 is SGHKS and CDR2 YYEKEE (reference sequence). The CDR3 spans 15 residues. This chain's CDR3 is CASSRQGSRTDTQYF. The DNA of the CDR3 is TGTGCCAGCAGCCGACAGGGGTCCCGCACAGATACGCAGTATTTT.

This chain uses TRBV14 with TRBJ2-3; D not certain. Germline-derived CDR1 and CDR2 are SGHDN and FVKESK. Trimming took 0 bases from V and 6 from J, leaving 19 bases between them. The CDR3 extends over 17 amino acids. As DNA, the CDR3 is TGTGCCAGCAGCCAAGATTTCGCAGGCCCCACAACGGATACGCAGTATTTT. Translation: CASSQDFAGPTTDTQYF.

In its sample, this clone was seen once. This chain joins TRBV2 and TRBJ1-2, with D possibly being TRBD1 (5 bases). The germline CDR1 and CDR2 sequences are SNHLY and FYNNEI. The CDR3 length is 11 residues. Between the trimmed V and J ends, which lost 7 bases and 3 bases, there was a span of 6 bases. The CDR3 DNA sequence: TGTGCCAGCATAGGGGACTATGGCTACACCTTC. Its translation: CASIGDYGYTF.

This clone turned up a few times. This chain links TRBV19 with TRBJ1-5, with D possibly matching TRBD1 (5 bases). The V end lost 7 bases, the J end lost 7 bases, and 11 bases lay between the germline ends. The CDR3 covers 12 residues. Germline lookup yields CDR1 LNHDA and CDR2 SQIVND (reference sequence). The CDR3 bases are TGTGCCAGTACTTACGGGGGACAGCCCCAGCATTTT. Translated, it gives CASTYGGQPQHF. The entire variable domain, with the rest obtained from reference TRBV19 and TRBJ1-5, is as follows: DGGITQSPKYLFRKEGQNVTLSCEQNLNHDAMYWYRQDPGQGLRLIYYSQIVNDFQKGDIAEGYSVSREKKESFPLTVTSAQKNPTAFYLCASTYGGQPQHFGDGTRLSIL.

Worth noting for this clone: Other DNA variants within this sample encode the same CDR3. The chain is built from TRBV19 and TRBJ2-7, with 8 bases identical to TRBD1. Trimming removed 3 bases from V and 2 bases from J; junction bases left unmatched: 3. From germline, CDR1 is LNHDA and CDR2 SQIVND (reference sequence). This CDR3 is built from 14 residues. CDR3 protein: CASSIGQGAYEQYF. In nucleotides, the CDR3 is TGTGCCAGTAGTATTGGACAGGGAGCCTACGAGCAGTACTTC.

The chain links TRBV2 to TRBJ2-7, with 11 bases identical to TRBD2. The germline V gene encodes CDR1 SNHLY and CDR2 FYNNEI. This CDR3 spans 15 amino acids. J gave up 2 bases and V 6 bases, and 6 bases lay outside the gene matches. Here the CDR3 reads CASSDGTSGTYEQYF. The CDR3 DNA reads as TGTGCCAGCAGCGACGGGACTAGCGGCACCTACGAGCAGTACTTC.

The rearrangement links TRBV3-1 (or the pseudogene TRBV3-2) to TRBJ1-2; D might be TRBD1 (5 bases). Germline CDR1 and CDR2: LGHDT and YNNKEL (reference sequence). V was pared by 1 base and J by 5 bases, with 17 bases between. This CDR3 comprises 16 residues. CDR3 protein: CASSQGSGRGGYGYTF. CDR3 DNA: TGTGCCAGCAGCCAAGGTTCAGGCCGGGGGGGGTATGGCTACACCTTC.

The rearrangement links TRBV4-3 to TRBJ1-1, with TRBD1 matching over 9 bases. V shed 6 bases and J 1 base; nucleotides not matched to a gene: 3. Germline assignment: CDR1 LGHNA and CDR2 YSLEER. This CDR3 contains 14 residues. The CDR3 reads CASSADRGNTEAFF. In DNA, the CDR3 is TGCGCCAGCAGTGCGGACAGGGGGAACACTGAAGCTTTCTTT.